These 15 T cell receptor beta chains were all obtained from the same sample, sequenced in a study of PD-L1 blockade in urothelial cancer. The assay was immunoSEQ multiplex PCR, and TCRdb's table has in-frame clones only and misses some. The sample has around 41,000 clones; 88% are singletons. The starting material was PBMCs, obtained around atezolizumab (anti-PD-L1) treatment. Receptors were obtained from a woman aged 55-75 years with urothelial cancer.

In this sample, this clone turned up a few times. This rearrangement joins TRBV6-6 to TRBJ2-7; no reliable D call. V lost 0 bases and J lost 4, with 13 bases in between. Germline values: CDR1 MNHNY, CDR2 SVGAGI (reference sequence). The length of the CDR3 is 15 residues. The CDR3 loop reads CASSYSAFRGYEQYF. For the CDR3, the DNA is TGTGCCAGCAGTTACTCGGCCTTTCGAGGATACGAGCAGTACTTC.

V and J are TRBV4-3 and TRBJ2-7; maybe TRBD1 (5 bases). Germline values: CDR1 LGHNA, CDR2 YSLEER. Deletions cut 4 bases from V and 0 bases from J, with 13 bases between. CDR3 length: 15 residues. The CDR3 spells CASSRQIQGSYEQYF. The CDR3 coding sequence is TGCGCCAGCAGCCGCCAAATTCAGGGCTCCTACGAGCAGTACTTC.

The V gene is TRBV9, the J gene TRBJ1-2; a possible D gene is TRBD1 (6 bases). The CDR3 has 15 residues. Germline loops: CDR1 SGDLS, CDR2 YYNGEE. Trimming pared 3 bases from V and 8 bases from J, leaving 20 bases between. CDR3 region: CASSASLAGAGGYTF. The CDR3 region has the DNA TGTGCCAGCAGCGCCTCCCTCGCGGGGGCGGGCGGCTACACCTTC.

The chain uses TRBV7-2 and TRBJ1-3, with a possible D match to TRBD1 (6 bases). CDR1 and CDR2 from the germline V gene are SGHTA and FQGNSA. The ends were cut back, 1 base at V and 3 bases at J, with 13 bases in the middle. The CDR3 is 16 amino acids. The CDR3 loop reads CASSLVQGLNGNTIYF. DNA for the CDR3: TGTGCCAGCAGCTTAGTCCAGGGGTTAAATGGAAACACCATATATTTT.

The V call is TRBV9, the J call TRBJ2-7; possible D gene TRBD1, 6 bases. Germline-derived CDR1 and CDR2 are SGDLS and YYNGEE. The CDR3 runs to 15 residues. The ends were cut back, 0 bases at V and 3 bases at J, with 13 bases in the middle. CDR3 loop: CASSVAQGLSYEQYF. The CDR3 bases are TGTGCCAGCAGCGTAGCTCAGGGGCTGAGCTACGAGCAGTACTTC.

The gene calls are TRBV29-1 and TRBJ1-2; D uncertain. CDR3 size: 13 residues. Trimming shortened V by 3 bases and J by 3 bases, and 11 bases separated the two germline ends. Germline V gene data show CDR1 as SQVTM and CDR2 as ANQGSEA. The CDR3 is CSVEGGKDYGYTF. Written as DNA, the CDR3 is TGCAGCGTTGAGGGAGGGAAGGACTATGGCTACACCTTC.

The chain carries TRBV5-6 and TRBJ1-1, with TRBD1 identical over 7 bases. CDR1 is SGHDT and CDR2 is YYEEEE in the germline V gene. With 5 bases clipped from V and 0 bases from J, the junction kept 10 bases outside the gene matches. CDR3 size: 16 residues. The CDR3 spells CASRSTGVPLNTEAFF. The CDR3 coding sequence is TGTGCCAGCAGGTCCACAGGGGTACCCTTGAACACTGAAGCTTTCTTT.

V is TRBV19 and J is TRBJ2-1; 10 bases fit TRBD2. V dropped 5 bases and J dropped 6; count of bases not matched to a gene: 4. Germline-derived CDR1 and CDR2 are LNHDA and SQIVND (reference sequence). This CDR3 contains 14 residues. CDR3 region: CASSYLAGVNEQFF. Here the CDR3 DNA reads TGTGCCAGTAGTTATCTAGCGGGAGTCAATGAGCAGTTCTTC.

J is TRBJ2-7 and V is TRBV5-8, with 7 nucleotides matching TRBD1. Trimming cost V 4 bases and J 2 bases; bases outside gene matches: 6. CDR3 length equals 14 residues. Germline CDR1 is SGHTS and CDR2 is YDEGEE. The CDR3 spells CASSLRDRTYEQYF. The CDR3 bases are TGTGCCAGCAGCCTCCGGGACAGAACCTACGAGCAGTACTTC.

The table lists this clone with a count of one. The V and J genes are TRBV19 and TRBJ2-7; 8 nucleotides line up with TRBD2. The CDR3 has 14 residues. Trimming removed 5 bases from V and 6 bases from J; junction bases left unmatched: 9. Germline V gene data show CDR1 as LNHDA and CDR2 as SQIVND (reference sequence). CDR3 protein: CASSSSGRSGEQYF. The CDR3 bases are TGTGCCAGTAGTTCCAGCGGGAGAAGTGGCGAGCAGTACTTC. Combining the CDR3 with reference TRBV19 and TRBJ2-7 gives the whole variable domain DGGITQSPKYLFRKEGQNVTLSCEQNLNHDAMYWYRQDPGQGLRLIYYSQIVNDFQKGDIAEGYSVSREKKESFPLTVTSAQKNPTAFYLCASSSSGRSGEQYFGPGTRLTVT.

V is TRBV7-8 and J is TRBJ1-1; a possible D gene is TRBD1 (6 bases). V was shortened by 2 bases and J by 2 bases, with 15 bases between the two germline ends. CDR3 size: 16 residues. In germline, CDR1 is SGHVS, CDR2 FQNEAQ. DNA for the CDR3: TGTGCCAGCAGCTTAAGTAGACAGGTAACCAACACTGAAGCTTTCTTT. This gives the protein CASSLSRQVTNTEAFF.

The rearrangement uses TRBV19 and TRBJ2-5; D might be TRBD2 (5 bases). V was shortened by 4 bases and J by 1 base, with 13 bases between the two germline ends. The CDR3 loop spans 15 amino acids. Germline V CDR1 and CDR2: LNHDA, SQIVND (reference sequence). The CDR3 reads CASSTITGVQETQYF. The DNA for the CDR3 is TGTGCCAGTAGTACCATAACCGGGGTCCAAGAGACCCAGTACTTC.

This clone was seen only a few times. V is TRBV5-4 and J is TRBJ1-3; D is ambiguous. The ends were cut back, 0 bases at V and 0 bases at J, with 4 bases in the middle. This CDR3 comprises 14 residues. Looked up from germline, CDR1 is SGHNT and CDR2 is YYREEE (reference sequence). The CDR3 region has the DNA TGTGCCAGCAGCTTGGCAGGCTCTGGAAACACCATATATTTT. This gives the protein CASSLAGSGNTIYF.

The gene calls are TRBV19 and TRBJ1-2; TRBD1 matches at 7 bases. This CDR3 spans 16 amino acids. J gave up 1 base and V 3 bases, and 8 bases lay outside the gene matches. Germline CDR1 is LNHDA and CDR2 is SQIVND (reference sequence). The DNA for the CDR3 is TGTGCCAGTAGTATTCGTCGGGGACAGATTAACTATGGCTACACCTTC. This translates into CASSIRRGQINYGYTF.

The table lists this clone with a few counts. The gene calls are TRBV7-9 and TRBJ2-5, with 7 bases that match TRBD1. The CDR3 contains 15 residues. CDR1 SEHNR and CDR2 FQNEAQ come from the germline V gene (reference sequence). Trimming removed 1 base from V and 4 bases from J; junction bases left unmatched: 6. The CDR3 coding sequence is TGTGCCAGCAGCTTAGGGGACAGTATGCTAGAGACCCAGTACTTC. It specifies CASSLGDSMLETQYF. The entire variable domain, with the rest obtained from reference TRBV7-9 and TRBJ2-5, is as follows: DTGVSQNPRHKITKRGQNVTFRCDPISEHNRLYWYRQTLGQGPEFLTYFQNEAQLEKSRLLSDRFSAERPKGSFSTLEIQRTEQGDSAMYLCASSLGDSMLETQYFGPGTRLLVL.